Presented here are 3 T cell receptor beta chains from one specimen sequenced in a study of Graves' ophthalmopathy and Graves' hyperthyroidism. RNA transcripts served as template for amplifying TCR beta CDR3 sequences. HTBI-primed first-round RT-PCR preceded second-round multiplex PCR. TCRdb called the multiplex PCR reads again in MiXCR, with one record for every CDR3 protein. The sample records 340,000 or so distinct CDR3 sequences, roughly 16% being singletons. Sequencing input: peripheral blood. Source of these receptors: an adult man with Graves' ophthalmopathy.

This clonotype has ten or more counts. The chain couples TRBV28 to TRBJ2-7; 10 bases fit TRBD1. Germline CDR1 and CDR2: MDHEN and SYDVKM. After removal of 3 bases from V and 4 bases from J, the junction contained 6 bases not matched to a gene. This CDR3 is 15 amino acids long. The CDR3 coding sequence is TGTGCCAGCAGTTTTGTCGGACAGGGGGAGTACGAGCAGTACTTC. Its protein is CASSFVGQGEYEQYF.

This clonotype was detected many times. The chain couples TRBV7-2 to TRBJ2-7, with TRBD2 matching 13 bases. Germline V gives CDR1 SGHTA, CDR2 FQGNSA. The CDR3 consists of 15 residues. V shed 6 bases and J 7 bases; nucleotides not matched to a gene: 9. DNA of the CDR3: TGTGCCAGCAGGAGGGGACTAGCGGGAACGGGAGAGCAGTACTTC. Protein sequence: CASRRGLAGTGEQYF.

This clonotype has at least ten counts. This chain connects TRBV29-1 to TRBJ1-1, with D uncertain. V lost 1 base to trimming and J lost 10 bases, with 10 bases between them. The germline gives CDR1 SQVTM, CDR2 ANQGSEA. The CDR3 totals 11 residues. In DNA form, the CDR3 reads TGCAGCGTTGAAGGGCGGGGAACAGCTTTCTTT. Its protein is CSVEGRGTAFF.